This T cell receptor beta chain was recorded in a study of Graves' ophthalmopathy and Graves' hyperthyroidism. Stable hyperthyroidism meant no progression to ophthalmopathy within 18 months of follow-up. PBMCs originated in under 13 ml of fresh peripheral blood. Only a few counts were recorded for this clonotype. The CDR3 is made up of 15 amino acids. V gave up 6 bases and J gave up 6 bases; unmatched junction bases: 6. Germline lookup yields CDR1 SNHLY and CDR2 FYNNEI. Transcripts of RNA were the source for amplifying TCR beta CDR3 regions. HTBI-primed first-round RT-PCR preceded second-round multiplex PCR. TCRdb re-derived calls from the multiplex PCR reads in MiXCR, one entry per CDR3 protein. The repertoire holds 400,000 to 450,000 distinct CDR3 sequences, with approximately 21% as singletons.

The sequenced sample consisted of peripheral blood. The source is a woman younger than 30 with stable Graves' hyperthyroidism. The chain recombines TRBV2 with TRBJ2-1, with 12 bases fitting TRBD2. In DNA form, the CDR3 reads TGTGCCAGCAGAGAACTAGCGGGAGGAGGCAATGAGCAGTTCTTC. As protein: CASRELAGGGNEQFF.